This T cell receptor (beta chain) was observed in a study of identical twins. Overall study results and limits: Models underpredicted monozygotic twin sharing of out-of-frame TCR alpha.

A note on this clonotype: Its antigen remains unknown.

A template switching step contributed a universal primer site, while unique molecular identifiers were present in the cDNA. TCRdb independently ran MiXCR on the 5' RACE reads; one entry per CDR3 protein. This sample has fewer than 800,000 distinct CDR3 sequences, with roughly 6.6% found just once. This CDR3 contains 16 residues. J gave up 1 base and V 2 bases, and 6 bases lay outside the gene matches. Germline V gives CDR1 MNHEY, CDR2 SVGAGI. This same sample was also part of a study on yellow fever vaccine responses in identical twins.

The receptor was isolated from a woman aged 18-29 years in good health. Sequencing used PBMCs. The rearrangement joins TRBV6-5 to TRBJ2-5; 8 bases are shared with TRBD2. As DNA, the CDR3 is TGTGCCAGCAGTTACGCCCCTAGCGGGCCCCAAGAGACCCAGTACTTC. Protein sequence: CASSYAPSGPQETQYF.